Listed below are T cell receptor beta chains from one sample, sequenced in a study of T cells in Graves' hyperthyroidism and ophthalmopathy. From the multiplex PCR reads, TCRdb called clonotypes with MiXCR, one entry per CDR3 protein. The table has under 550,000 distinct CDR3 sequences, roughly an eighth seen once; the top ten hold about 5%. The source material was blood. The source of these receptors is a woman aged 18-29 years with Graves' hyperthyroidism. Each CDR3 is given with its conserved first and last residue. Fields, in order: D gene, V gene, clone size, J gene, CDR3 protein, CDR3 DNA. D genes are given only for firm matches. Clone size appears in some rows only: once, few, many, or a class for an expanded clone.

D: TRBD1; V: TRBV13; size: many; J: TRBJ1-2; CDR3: CASSQQGARDYGYTF; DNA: TGTGCCAGCAGCCAACAGGGGGCTCGGGACTATGGCTACACCTTC
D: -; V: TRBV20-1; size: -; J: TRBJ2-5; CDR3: CSADRVGGQETQYF; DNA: TGCAGCGCGGACAGAGTTGGGGGGCAAGAGACCCAGTACTTC
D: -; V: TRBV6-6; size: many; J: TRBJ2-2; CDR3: CASSYSSGWTGELFF; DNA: TGTGCCAGCAGTTACTCGAGCGGATGGACCGGGGAGCTGTTTTTT
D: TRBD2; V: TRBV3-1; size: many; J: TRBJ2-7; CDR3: CASSLTLGLAYEQYF; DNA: TGTGCCAGCAGCCTAACCCTGGGACTAGCCTACGAGCAGTACTTC
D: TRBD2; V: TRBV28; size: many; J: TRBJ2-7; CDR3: CASSLAGGTYEQYF; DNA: TGTGCCAGTTCGCTAGCGGGAGGGACGTACGAGCAGTACTTC
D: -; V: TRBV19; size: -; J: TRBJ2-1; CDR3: CATQLPDSDSGLEQFF; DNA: TGTGCCACCCAATTGCCGGACAGTGACTCTGGGTTGGAGCAGTTCTTC
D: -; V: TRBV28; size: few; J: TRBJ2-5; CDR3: CASSSPPQETQYF; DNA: TGTGCCAGCAGTTCCCCCCCCCAAGAGACCCAGTACTTC
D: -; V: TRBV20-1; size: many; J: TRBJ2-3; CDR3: CSARDGAGTDTQYF; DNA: TGCAGTGCTAGAGATGGGGCAGGCACAGATACGCAGTATTTT
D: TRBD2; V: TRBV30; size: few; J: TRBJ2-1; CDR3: CAWSVRAGGPNEQFF; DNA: TGTGCCTGGAGTGTACGAGCGGGAGGGCCGAATGAGCAGTTCTTC
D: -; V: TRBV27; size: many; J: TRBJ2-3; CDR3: CASSFLGEDTQYF; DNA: TGTGCCAGCAGTTTTTTAGGGGAAGATACGCAGTATTTT
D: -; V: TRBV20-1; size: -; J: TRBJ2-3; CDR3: CSARGRVTQYF; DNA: TGCAGTGCTAGGGGCCGGGTTACGCAGTATTTT
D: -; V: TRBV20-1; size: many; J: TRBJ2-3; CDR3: CSARIGSSTDTQYF; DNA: TGCAGTGCTAGGATCGGGTCTAGCACAGATACGCAGTATTTT
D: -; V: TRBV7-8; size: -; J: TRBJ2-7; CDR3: CASSSPVGRSSYEQYF; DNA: TGTGCCAGCAGCTCCCCGGTGGGCAGGAGCTCCTACGAGCAGTACTTC
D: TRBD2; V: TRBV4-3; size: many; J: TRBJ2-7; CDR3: CASSQNGREDVHEQYF; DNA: TGCGCCAGCAGCCAAAATGGGCGGGAGGACGTCCACGAGCAGTACTTC
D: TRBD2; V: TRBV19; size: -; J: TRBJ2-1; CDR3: CASSIVAGEYNEQFF; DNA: TGTGCCAGTAGTATCGTAGCGGGAGAATACAATGAGCAGTTCTTC
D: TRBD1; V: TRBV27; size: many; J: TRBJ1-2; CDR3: CASSTRQGNYGYTF; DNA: TGTGCCAGCAGTACTCGACAGGGGAACTATGGCTACACCTTC
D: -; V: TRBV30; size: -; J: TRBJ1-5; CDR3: CASTHTGRNNQPQHF; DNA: TGTGCCAGTACTCATACAGGGAGAAATAATCAGCCCCAGCATTTT
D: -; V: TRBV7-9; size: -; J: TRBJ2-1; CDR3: CASSFGLPSYNEQFF; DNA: TGTGCCAGCAGCTTTGGGCTCCCCTCCTACAATGAGCAGTTCTTC
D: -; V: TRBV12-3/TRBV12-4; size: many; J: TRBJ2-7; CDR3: CASSDVNNYEQYF; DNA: TGTGCCAGCAGCGATGTTAATAACTACGAGCAGTACTTC
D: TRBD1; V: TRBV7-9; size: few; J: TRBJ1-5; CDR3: CASSLTGVSQPQHF; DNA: TGTGCCAGCAGCCTTACAGGGGTTAGTCAGCCCCAGCATTTT
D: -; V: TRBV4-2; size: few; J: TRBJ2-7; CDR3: CASSQDLLSSYEQYF; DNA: TGTGCCAGCAGCCAAGATCTGCTTAGCTCCTACGAGCAGTACTTC
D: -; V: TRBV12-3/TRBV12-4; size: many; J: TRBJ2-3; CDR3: CASTLVSSTDTQYF; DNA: TGTGCCAGCACGTTAGTATCTAGCACAGATACGCAGTATTTT
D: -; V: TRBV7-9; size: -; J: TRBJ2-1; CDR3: CASSSSAVRDGGRGGDEQFF; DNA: TGTGCCAGCAGCTCATCTGCCGTTAGGGACGGGGGCAGGGGCGGTGACGAGCAGTTCTTC
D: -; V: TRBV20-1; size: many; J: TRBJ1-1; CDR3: CSARPRSRGTEAFF; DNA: TGCAGTGCTAGGCCCAGGTCCCGGGGCACTGAAGCTTTCTTT
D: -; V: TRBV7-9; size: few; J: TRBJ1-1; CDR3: CASSFWEDTEAFF; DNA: TGTGCCAGCAGCTTTTGGGAAGACACTGAAGCTTTCTTT
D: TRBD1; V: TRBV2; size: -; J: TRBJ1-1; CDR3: CASSELGQGGFNTEAFF; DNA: TGTGCCAGCAGTGAATTGGGACAGGGAGGGTTCAACACTGAAGCTTTCTTT
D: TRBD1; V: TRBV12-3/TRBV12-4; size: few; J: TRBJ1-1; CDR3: CASREGQGVTEAFF; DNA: TGTGCCAGCAGGGAAGGACAGGGGGTCACTGAAGCTTTCTTT
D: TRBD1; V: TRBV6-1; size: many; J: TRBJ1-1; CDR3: CASDHTGGAVAFF; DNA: TGTGCCAGCGATCACACAGGGGGCGCGGTGGCTTTCTTT
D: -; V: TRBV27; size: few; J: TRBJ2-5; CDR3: CASSTLGTHQETQYF; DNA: TGTGCCAGCAGTACACTCGGGACTCACCAAGAGACCCAGTACTTC
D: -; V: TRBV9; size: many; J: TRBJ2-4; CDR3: CASSALGRGTDIQYF; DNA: TGTGCCAGCAGCGCATTGGGCAGGGGTACGGACATTCAGTACTTC
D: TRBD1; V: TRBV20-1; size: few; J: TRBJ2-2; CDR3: CSARDQAPGQGNTGELFF; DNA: TGCAGTGCTAGAGACCAAGCTCCGGGACAGGGAAACACCGGGGAGCTGTTTTTT
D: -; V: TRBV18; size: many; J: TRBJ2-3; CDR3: CASSPSDDTQYF; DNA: TGTGCCAGCTCACCTTCGGACGATACGCAGTATTTT
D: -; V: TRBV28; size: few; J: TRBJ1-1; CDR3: CASRRITGNTEAFF; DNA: TGTGCCAGCAGGAGGATTACAGGGAACACTGAAGCTTTCTTT